The rows below give T cell receptor beta chains drawn from one sample of a study of T cell responses to AZD1222 COVID-19 vaccine. The assay was immunoSEQ multiplex PCR, and TCRdb's table has in-frame clones only and misses some. This sample has about 120,000 clones, with roughly 86% found just once. Sequencing was performed on peripheral blood, taken 28 days after the second AZD1222 dose. Receptor source: an adult who received the AZD1222 COVID-19 vaccine. Both conserved end residues are part of each CDR3. The D gene is left open where the match is weak. Part of the rows lack a size; the others show once, few, many or a class for expanded clones.

j_gene | d_gene | v_gene | len | abundance | CDR3nt | CDR3aa
TRBJ2-1 | NA | TRBV19 | 12 | NA | TGTGCCAGTATGGCTGGAGTAGATGAGCAGTTCTTC | CASMAGVDEQFF
TRBJ1-2 | NA | TRBV25-1 | 11 | NA | TGTGCCAGCAGTGAAAGGCGTGGCTACACCTTC | CASSERRGYTF
TRBJ1-5 | NA | TRBV6-2/TRBV6-3 | 15 | few | TGTGCCAGCAGCGCGCAGGGAGGTTTTGTACAGCCCCAGCATTTT | CASSAQGGFVQPQHF
TRBJ1-3 | NA | TRBV9 | 16 | NA | TGTGCCAGCAGCGTGGACCCCAGTGCCCGGGGAAACACCATATATTTT | CASSVDPSARGNTIYF
TRBJ2-3 | NA | TRBV9 | 13 | NA | TGTGCCAGCAGCGTAGCTTTCGAAGATACGCAGTATTTT | CASSVAFEDTQYF
TRBJ1-2 | TRBD1 | TRBV2 | 12 | NA | TGTGCCAGCAGTCGACAGGGGTACGGCTACACCTTC | CASSRQGYGYTF
TRBJ1-6 | NA | TRBV6-1 | 14 | once | TGTGCCAGCAGTGAACGAGACAGCTATTCACCCCTCCACTTT | CASSERDSYSPLHF
TRBJ1-1 | NA | TRBV19 | 16 | NA | TGTGCCAGTAGTCGTAACCCCCGGGACGGTGACACTGAAGCTTTCTTT | CASSRNPRDGDTEAFF
TRBJ1-3 | NA | TRBV7-2 | 12 | NA | TGTGCCAGCAGCTTAAGTCGAAACACCATATATTTT | CASSLSRNTIYF
TRBJ1-1 | NA | TRBV10-1 | 15 | once | TGCGCCAGCAGTGACCCAACGAACGGACAAACTGAAGCTTTCTTT | CASSDPTNGQTEAFF
TRBJ2-7 | NA | TRBV5-4 | 14 | few | TGTGCCAGCAGCGCCTTGACAGGGGAGGGCGAGCAGTACTTC | CASSALTGEGEQYF
TRBJ2-7 | NA | TRBV27 | 15 | NA | TGTGCCAGCAGTTTAAGTTCAGGGCTTACCTACGAGCAGTACTTC | CASSLSSGLTYEQYF
TRBJ1-1 | NA | TRBV5-1 | 14 | NA | TGCGCCAGCAGCGCCACAGGGCCAGCCCCTGAAGCTTTCTTT | CASSATGPAPEAFF
TRBJ2-7 | TRBD2 | TRBV20-1 | 15 | NA | TGCAGTGCTAGTCTCCCGACTAGCGGGGCGTACGAGCAGTACTTC | CSASLPTSGAYEQYF
TRBJ2-5 | NA | TRBV9 | 13 | NA | TGTGCCAGCAGCGTATACCCCAGAGAGACCCAGTACTTC | CASSVYPRETQYF
TRBJ2-1 | TRBD2 | TRBV12-3/TRBV12-4 | 12 | NA | TGTGCCAGCGCGAGCGGGATCAATGAGCAGTTCTTC | CASASGINEQFF
TRBJ1-2 | TRBD1 | TRBV18 | 13 | NA | TGTGCCAGCTCACGCGGGACAGGGGATGGCTACACCTTC | CASSRGTGDGYTF
TRBJ1-5 | NA | TRBV7-2 | 13 | NA | TGTGCCAGCAGCTTAGGCCTAAATCAGCCCCAGCATTTT | CASSLGLNQPQHF
TRBJ2-7 | TRBD2 | TRBV5-4 | 14 | NA | TGTGCCAGCAGCTTTGGGGGGGGGTCCTACGAGCAGTACTTC | CASSFGGGSYEQYF
TRBJ2-3 | NA | TRBV15 | 19 | NA | TGTGCCACCAGCCATTCAAGGTTCGGGGTCCTTTCTAGCACAGATACGCAGTATTTT | CATSHSRFGVLSSTDTQYF
TRBJ2-2 | NA | TRBV5-5 | 16 | NA | TGTGCCAGCAGCTCCCCAGCACCCAGTTACACCGGGGAGCTGTTTTTT | CASSSPAPSYTGELFF
TRBJ2-7 | NA | TRBV27 | 11 | NA | TGTGCCACCCGCTACTCCTACGAGCAGTACTTC | CATRYSYEQYF
TRBJ1-1 | NA | TRBV18 | 14 | NA | TGTGCCAGCTCACCAGTACAGGGGAACACTGAAGCTTTCTTT | CASSPVQGNTEAFF
TRBJ2-1 | NA | TRBV2 | 13 | NA | TGTGCCAGCAGTCCGACTACCTACAATGAGCAGTTCTTC | CASSPTTYNEQFF
TRBJ2-3 | NA | TRBV7-8 | 16 | NA | TGTGCCAGCAGCTTACCCTCTACTAATGTTAGAGATACGCAGTATTTT | CASSLPSTNVRDTQYF